The 4 T cell receptor beta chains presented below share a single source sample, sequenced in a study of blood T cell repertoires in COVID-19. Profiled with immunoSEQ multiplex PCR; TCRdb holds only in-frame clones, not every one. Altogether roughly 140,000 clones are present, around 89% being singletons, with the ten largest covering around 14%. Sequenced material: peripheral blood. The source of these receptors is a woman in her thirties or forties with acute or convalescent COVID-19.

The CDR3 DNA is TGTGCCAGCTCGCTCCCCTCAGGGGCGGACTACAATGAGCAGTTCTTC. It is translated as CASSLPSGADYNEQFF. This chain joins TRBV19 and TRBJ2-1; TRBD1 might be the D (6 bases). Trimming left V 9 bases short and J 3 bases short, with 21 bases between. The CDR3 length is 16 residues. CDR1 and CDR2 (germline): LNHDA, SQIVND (reference sequence).

V and J are TRBV11-2 and TRBJ2-7; 8 nucleotides match TRBD2. V dropped 1 base and J dropped 2; count of bases not matched to a gene: 4. The CDR3 has 15 amino acids. CDR1 SGHAT and CDR2 FQNNGV come from the germline V gene. The CDR3 sequence: CASSLGAGGTYEQYF. The CDR3 nucleotides read TGTGCCAGCAGCTTAGGGGCGGGAGGAACCTACGAGCAGTACTTC.

The rearrangement uses TRBV6-1 and TRBJ1-5; D not certain. This CDR3 has 15 amino acids. Germline V gives CDR1 MNHNS, CDR2 SASEGT. The germline V and J ends were trimmed by 2 bases and 6 bases, with 14 bases remaining between them. The CDR3 sequence is CASSEWEGLGQPQHF. The CDR3 DNA is TGTGCCAGCAGTGAATGGGAGGGATTAGGTCAGCCCCAGCATTTT.

This clone was observed once. This chain joins TRBV3-1 (or the pseudogene TRBV3-2) and TRBJ1-6; the D is unclear. Germline V CDR1 and CDR2: LGHDT, YNNKEL (reference sequence). V shed 0 bases and J shed 10 bases, with 19 bases lying between them. The CDR3 extends over 17 amino acids. CDR3 sequence reads: CASSQDLDRAPPSPLHF. The CDR3 DNA reads as TGTGCCAGCAGCCAAGATCTCGATCGCGCCCCACCATCACCCCTCCACTTT.